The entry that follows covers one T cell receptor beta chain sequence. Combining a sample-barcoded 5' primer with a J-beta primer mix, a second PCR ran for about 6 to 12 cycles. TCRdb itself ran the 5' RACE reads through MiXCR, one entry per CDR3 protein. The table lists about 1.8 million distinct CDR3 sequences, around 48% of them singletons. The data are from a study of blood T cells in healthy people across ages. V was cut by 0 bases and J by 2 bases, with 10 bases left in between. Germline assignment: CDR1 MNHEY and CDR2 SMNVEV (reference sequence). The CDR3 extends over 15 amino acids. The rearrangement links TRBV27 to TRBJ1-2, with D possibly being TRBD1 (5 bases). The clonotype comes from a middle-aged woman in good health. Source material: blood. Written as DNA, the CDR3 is TGTGCCAGCAGTTTATCGGGGGTTCGGAACTATGGCTACACCTTC. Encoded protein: CASSLSGVRNYGYTF.